This T cell receptor (beta chain) was recorded in a study of technical replicates of blood from a handful of donors. The CDR3 extends over 15 amino acids. Germline V lookup: CDR1 SGDLS, CDR2 YYNGEE. Trimming took off 1 base at V and 5 bases at J, with 15 bases between the two ends. Method: immunoSEQ multiplex PCR; TCRdb's copy keeps in-frame clones and lacks some. The table shows approximately 100,000 clones, with nearly 96% occurring only once. The sample comprised T cells isolated from PBMCs. The gene calls are TRBV9 and TRBJ1-2; the D gene is possibly TRBD1 (6 bases). The receptor comes from a human donor in good health. The DNA of the CDR3 is TGTGCCAGCAGCGTAAACGGGGGGGGCACATATGGCTACACCTTC. Translation: CASSVNGGGTYGYTF.